Detailed here is one T cell receptor (beta chain). The data belong to a study of blood T cell repertoires in COVID-19. In the authors' methods: How many nucleated cells were present was estimated from reference gene primer amplification. The table came from immunoSEQ multiplex PCR; TCRdb's copy has only in-frame clones and leaves some out. V and J calls plus clone size are reproduced from that table; the DNA served to infer D and trimming. The sample has a few hundred thousand clones, roughly nine tenths seen once. The germline CDR1 and CDR2 sequences are LNHDA and SQIVND (reference sequence). The CDR3 has 13 residues. The ends lost 6 bases at V and 8 bases at J; junction bases unmatched: 5.

Sequences were obtained from PBMCs or T cells enriched from blood (not recorded which). This sequence originates from a woman younger than 45 who had recovered from COVID-19. The V gene is TRBV19, the J gene TRBJ1-2, with 11 positions matching TRBD1. The DNA of the CDR3 is TGTGCCAGTAGAGGACAGGGGGCGGAAGGCTACACCTTC. Residues: CASRGQGAEGYTF.